This T cell receptor (beta chain) came from a study of breast tumors, draining lymph nodes, adjacent tissues. Remarks on this clonotype: The target antigen is unknown. A single base separates this from a much larger clone, so it may be a read error.

Study-level points and caveats: The data were judged consistent with most tumor T cells coming from lymph node and expanding in tumor. Tumor TCR diversity was below lymph nodes but above nontumor tissue. Luminal-like breast cancer showed significantly greater tumor-nontumor repertoire similarity than basal-like breast cancer did.

One entry per CDR3 protein results from TCRdb running MiXCR on the multiplex PCR reads. Of a few hundred thousand distinct CDR3 sequences listed, nearly 35% are singletons. This CDR3 contains 13 residues. The germline V gene encodes CDR1 GTSNPN and CDR2 SVGIG (reference sequence). Trimming pared 3 bases from V and 8 bases from J, leaving 13 bases between. Samples came from axillary lymph nodes draining the breast cancer. Material for sequencing was axillary lymph node tissue. The genes are TRBV30 and TRBJ1-4; possibly TRBD1 for D (6 bases). This sequence was found in a female donor with breast cancer. Some clones in this sample may be carry-over from other donors' samples. CDR3 residues: CAWRRGGREKLFF. In DNA form, the CDR3 reads TGTGCCTGGAGGAGGGGGGGAAGGGAAAAACTGTTTTTT.